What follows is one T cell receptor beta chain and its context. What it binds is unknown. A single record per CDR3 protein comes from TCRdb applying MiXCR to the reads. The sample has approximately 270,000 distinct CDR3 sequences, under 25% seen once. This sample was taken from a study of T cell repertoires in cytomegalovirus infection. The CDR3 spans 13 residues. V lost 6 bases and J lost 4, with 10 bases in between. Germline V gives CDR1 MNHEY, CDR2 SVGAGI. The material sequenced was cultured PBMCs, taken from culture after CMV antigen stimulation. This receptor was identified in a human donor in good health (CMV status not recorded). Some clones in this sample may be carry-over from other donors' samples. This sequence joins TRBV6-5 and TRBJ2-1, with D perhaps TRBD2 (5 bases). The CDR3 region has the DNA TGTGCCAGCAGCGGACTTCTTTACAATGAGCAGTTCTTC. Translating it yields CASSGLLYNEQFF.